These 26 T cell receptor beta chains were sequenced from one sample in a study of blood T cell repertoires in COVID-19. Assay: immunoSEQ multiplex PCR; the TCRdb copy retains only in-frame clones and omits some. The sample includes fewer than 75,000 clones, approximately 89% seen only once; the top ten take approximately 10%. Material: peripheral blood. Receptors originate from a man at least 80 years old with acute or convalescent COVID-19.

This chain links TRBV19 with TRBJ1-5; possibly TRBD1 for D (5 bases). V shed 5 bases and J shed 5 bases, with 10 bases lying between them. Germline values: CDR1 LNHDA, CDR2 SQIVND (reference sequence). The CDR3 has 13 residues. The CDR3 sequence is CASSGADDQPQHF. The CDR3 DNA follows: TGTGCCAGTAGTGGGGCGGACGATCAGCCCCAGCATTTT.

The chain has TRBV19 and TRBJ1-1; possible D gene TRBD1, 5 bases. The CDR3 is made up of 18 amino acids. Germline V CDR1 and CDR2: LNHDA, SQIVND (reference sequence). The V and J ends lost 4 bases and 0 bases respectively, with 21 bases between them. The CDR3 region has the DNA TGTGCCAGTAGTACGCTCCCGGGACTCCTTATCATGAACACTGAAGCTTTCTTT. Translated, it gives CASSTLPGLLIMNTEAFF. The full variable domain, completed using reference TRBV19 and TRBJ1-1, is DGGITQSPKYLFRKEGQNVTLSCEQNLNHDAMYWYRQDPGQGLRLIYYSQIVNDFQKGDIAEGYSVSREKKESFPLTVTSAQKNPTAFYLCASSTLPGLLIMNTEAFFGQGTRLTVV.

The chain couples TRBV25-1 to TRBJ1-2; no definite D call. The CDR3 has 14 residues. Per germline, CDR1 MGHDK and CDR2 SYGVNS. Trimming took 3 bases from V and 8 from J, leaving 16 bases between them. The CDR3 nucleotides read TGTGCCAGCAGTGACGGAGGGATGTCGCGGGGCTACACCTTC. It encodes CASSDGGMSRGYTF.

The rearrangement links TRBV24-1 to TRBJ2-3, with D perhaps matching TRBD2 (6 bases). The CDR3 totals 12 residues. Trimming removed 10 bases from V and 4 bases from J, with 11 bases in between. Germline values: CDR1 KGHDR, CDR2 SFDVKD. CDR3 DNA: TGTGCCACGGAGGGGCTAGCAGATACGCAGTATTTT. Protein sequence: CATEGLADTQYF.

CDR3 sequence (DNA): TGTGCCAGCAGTGAAAGGGTGGGACAGGTTAATGAAAAACTGTTTTTT. Translated, it gives CASSERVGQVNEKLFF. The rearrangement links TRBV6-1 to TRBJ1-4; 8 bases map to TRBD1. Losses at the gene ends were 2 bases for V and 4 bases for J; bases not matched to a gene: 6. The CDR3 extends over 16 amino acids. Germline CDR1 reads MNHNS; CDR2 reads SASEGT.

This chain joins TRBV18 and TRBJ2-1; 13 bases match TRBD2. The CDR3 runs 16 residues. The V gene's germline CDR1 is KGHSH and CDR2 LQKENI. After removal of 6 bases from V and 7 bases from J, the junction contained 9 bases not matched to a gene. CDR3 protein: CASSPEGLAGLNEQFF. CDR3 DNA sequence: TGTGCCAGCTCTCCCGAGGGACTAGCGGGGTTAAATGAGCAGTTCTTC.

This sequence joins TRBV10-3 and TRBJ1-2; D may be TRBD1 (5 bases). Germline CDR1 is ENHRY and CDR2 is SYGVKD. The CDR3 is made up of 14 amino acids. V shed 2 bases and J shed 4 bases, with 11 bases lying between them. The CDR3 region has the DNA TGTGCCATCAGTGAGGGGGCGAAGGGCTATGGCTACACCTTC. Amino acids: CAISEGAKGYGYTF.

The CDR3 reads CATSEFQHAQETQYF. The CDR3 nucleotides read TGTGCCACCAGTGAATTTCAACACGCCCAAGAGACCCAGTACTTC. J is TRBJ2-5 and V is TRBV24-1; D is uncertain. The CDR3 has 15 residues. V lost 4 bases and J 1 base, leaving 12 bases between the germline ends. Germline CDR1 KGHDR, CDR2 SFDVKD.

The V and J genes are TRBV28 and TRBJ1-1; TRBD1 matches 7 bases. The V segment lost 10 bases and the J segment 1 base; nucleotides outside the gene matches: 3. The CDR3 extends over 12 amino acids. Germline CDR1 is MDHEN and CDR2 is SYDVKM. The CDR3: CAIQGWNTEAFF. In nucleotides, the CDR3 is TGTGCCATACAGGGGTGGAACACTGAAGCTTTCTTT.

J is TRBJ2-3 and V is TRBV5-1; 7 nucleotides agree with TRBD2. J lost 1 base, V lost 2 bases, and 1 base had no gene match. The CDR3 runs 14 residues. The germline V gene has CDR1 SGHRS and CDR2 YFSETQ. The DNA for the CDR3 is TGCGCCAGCAGCTTACGGGAGGGCACAGATACGCAGTATTTT. Amino acid sequence: CASSLREGTDTQYF.

The rearrangement joins TRBV18 to TRBJ1-2, with 10 bases aligning to TRBD1. The CDR3 length is 15 residues. With V trimmed by 3 bases and J by 4 bases, 5 bases remained unmatched. Germline V gives CDR1 KGHSH, CDR2 LQKENI. The CDR3 coding sequence is TGTGCCAGCTCACCCACTGGGGACAGGGGCTATGGCTACACCTTC. Translated, it gives CASSPTGDRGYGYTF. The full variable domain, rest sourced from reference TRBV18 and TRBJ1-2, is NAGVMQNPRHLVRRRGQEARLRCSPMKGHSHVYWYRQLPEEGLKFMVYLQKENIIDESGMPKERFSAEFPKEGPSILRIQQVVRGDSAAYFCASSPTGDRGYGYTFGSGTRLTVV.

This sequence joins TRBV6-4 and TRBJ2-2; 10 bases fit TRBD1. The germline gives CDR1 MRHNA, CDR2 SNTAGT. The V and J ends lost 6 bases and 4 bases, in that order; junction bases with no gene match: 5. The CDR3 is made up of 15 amino acids. The DNA for the CDR3 is TGTGCCAGCAGCCCTCGGACAGGGGGCACCGGGGAGCTGTTTTTT. It codes for CASSPRTGGTGELFF.

The chain has TRBV27 and TRBJ2-3, with a possible D match to TRBD2 (5 bases). V was pared by 5 bases and J by 7 bases, with 10 bases between. In germline, CDR1 is MNHEY, CDR2 SMNVEV (reference sequence). This CDR3 is built from 12 residues. The DNA for the CDR3 is TGTGCCAGCAGTCCGGGATCGAATACGCAGTATTTT. Translating gives CASSPGSNTQYF.

With respect to this clone: This sample also contains other DNA sequences that code for the same CDR3. This rearrangement joins TRBV15 to TRBJ2-2; perhaps TRBD2 as D (5 bases). Per germline, CDR1 LNHNV and CDR2 YYDKDF (reference sequence). The CDR3 length is 18 residues. V lost 0 bases to trimming and J lost 6 bases, with 20 bases between them. In DNA form, the CDR3 reads TGTGCCACCAGCAGAGACCTTACGGCAGCCCGGGGTGCCGGGGAGCTGTTTTTT. Amino acids: CATSRDLTAARGAGELFF.

The chain is built from TRBV30 and TRBJ2-3, with 13 bases that match TRBD2. Germline CDR1 GTSNPN, CDR2 SVGIG (reference sequence). V lost 2 bases and J lost 5; bases outside the gene matches: 4. The CDR3 spans 15 residues. Here the CDR3 DNA reads TGTGCCTGGAGTCCACTAGCGGGGGGGGGAGATACGCAGTATTTT. It specifies CAWSPLAGGGDTQYF.

This clone has more than one count but fewer than ten. The chain carries TRBV10-1 and TRBJ1-1, with D perhaps TRBD1 (6 bases). Germline V gives CDR1 WNHNN, CDR2 SYGVQD (reference sequence). This CDR3 contains 14 residues. V was shortened by 1 base and J by 1 base, with 7 bases between the two germline ends. The CDR3 is CASSEFRGNTEAFF. In DNA, the CDR3 is TGCGCCAGCAGTGAGTTCAGGGGGAACACTGAAGCTTTCTTT.

CDR3 residues: CASSLTGSSYEQYF. CDR3 sequence (DNA): TGTGCCAGCAGTCTAACCGGGTCTTCCTACGAGCAGTACTTC. The genes are TRBV2 and TRBJ2-7, with D uncertain. The CDR3 contains 14 residues. Germline V lookup: CDR1 SNHLY, CDR2 FYNNEI. Trimming shortened V by 5 bases and J by 1 base, and 12 bases separated the two germline ends.

V and J are TRBV5-1 and TRBJ2-1, with TRBD2 matching over 11 bases. Trimming cost V 4 bases and J 6 bases; bases outside gene matches: 6. CDR1 is SGHRS, CDR2 YFSETQ, per germline. The CDR3 is made up of 15 amino acids. The CDR3 DNA reads as TGCGCCAGCAGCCCTGGACTAGCGGGTTTCAATGAGCAGTTCTTC. It yields the protein CASSPGLAGFNEQFF.

J is TRBJ2-6 and V is TRBV5-8; D call uncertain. Germline CDR1 is SGHTS and CDR2 is YDEGEE. V lost 4 bases to trimming and J lost 4 bases, with 12 bases between them. This CDR3 comprises 15 residues. The CDR3 DNA follows: TGTGCCAGCAGCCTTGAGGTCCCCGGGGCCAACGTCCTGACTTTC. Amino acids: CASSLEVPGANVLTF.

V usage is TRBV7-8 and J usage is TRBJ2-3, with 7 bases matching TRBD2. Germline trimming cut 2 bases from V and 5 bases from J; bases unmatched to any gene: 4. Germline loops: CDR1 SGHVS, CDR2 FQNEAQ. CDR3 length: 14 amino acids. The chain's CDR3 is CASSLTSVEDTQYF. The CDR3 DNA reads as TGTGCCAGCAGCTTAACTAGCGTTGAAGATACGCAGTATTTT. The entire variable domain, with the rest obtained from reference TRBV7-8 and TRBJ2-3, is as follows: GAGVSQSPRYKVAKRGQDVALRCDPISGHVSLFWYQQALGQGPEFLTYFQNEAQLDKSGLPSDRFFAERPEGSVSTLKIQRTQQEDSAVYLCASSLTSVEDTQYFGPGTRLTVL.

The chain uses TRBV29-1 and TRBJ2-5, with 13 positions matching TRBD2. The CDR3 consists of 16 residues. Trimming removed 5 bases from V and 5 bases from J; junction bases left unmatched: 11. CDR1 is SQVTM, CDR2 ANQGSEA, per germline. CDR3 nucleotide sequence: TGCAGCGTTCCTACACTAGCGGGGGGGCCGTGGGAGACCCAGTACTTC. Translation gives CSVPTLAGGPWETQYF.

V is TRBV25-1 and J is TRBJ2-1; 11 bases line up with TRBD2. CDR1 is MGHDK, CDR2 SYGVNS, per germline. V shed 8 bases and J 0 bases; nucleotides not matched to a gene: 3. The CDR3 extends over 15 amino acids. CDR3 coding DNA: TGTGCCAGCGGACTAGCGGGTGCCTCCTACAATGAGCAGTTCTTC. Its translation is CASGLAGASYNEQFF.

The genes are TRBV21-1 and TRBJ1-5; the table's D call of TRBD1 was not tested on the DNA. TRBV21-1 is reported as a pseudogene. There are 15 residues in the CDR3. CDR3 DNA: TGTGCCAGCAGCAAAGTAGGGGAAAGAAATCAGCCCCAGCATTTT. It is translated as CASSKVGERNQPQHF.

The chain employs TRBV18 and TRBJ1-3; 8 nucleotides match TRBD1. V shed 4 bases, J shed 4 bases, and the junction held 3 bases outside the gene matches. This CDR3 region has 14 residues. The V gene's germline CDR1 is KGHSH and CDR2 LQKENI. The CDR3 spells CASSRQGNGNTIYF. DNA of the CDR3: TGTGCCAGCTCACGACAGGGGAACGGAAACACCATATATTTT.

The chain uses TRBV19 and TRBJ2-5, with D hard to call. CDR3 length: 13 residues. Per the germline V gene, CDR1 is LNHDA and CDR2 is SQIVND (reference sequence). V lost 1 base and J lost 2, with 5 bases in between. CDR3 DNA sequence: TGTGCCAGTAGTATAGGCCTACAAGAGACCCAGTACTTC. Its protein product is CASSIGLQETQYF.

The genes are TRBV19 and TRBJ2-7; D unresolved. Per the germline V gene, CDR1 is LNHDA and CDR2 is SQIVND (reference sequence). This CDR3 comprises 14 residues. Trimming removed 2 bases at V and 3 bases at J, with 11 bases between. CDR3 protein: CASSITAEHYEQYF. CDR3 bases: TGTGCCAGTAGTATAACCGCAGAACACTACGAGCAGTACTTC.